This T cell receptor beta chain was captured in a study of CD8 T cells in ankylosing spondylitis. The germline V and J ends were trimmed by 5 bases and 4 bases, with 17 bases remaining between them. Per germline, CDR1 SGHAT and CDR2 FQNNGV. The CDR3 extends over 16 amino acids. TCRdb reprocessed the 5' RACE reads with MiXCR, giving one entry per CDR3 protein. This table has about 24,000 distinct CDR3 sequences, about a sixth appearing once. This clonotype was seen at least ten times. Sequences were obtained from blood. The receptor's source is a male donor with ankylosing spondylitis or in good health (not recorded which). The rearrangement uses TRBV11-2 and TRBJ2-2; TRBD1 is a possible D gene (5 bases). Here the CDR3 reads CASSGPQVWGTGELFF. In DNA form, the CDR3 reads TGTGCCAGCAGCGGGCCACAGGTCTGGGGCACCGGGGAGCTGTTTTTT.